The 31 T cell receptor beta chains below were found in one sample sequenced in a study of cytomegalovirus exposure and HLA in healthy donors. 60 Vbeta and 13 Jbeta primers were used in PCR. Sequenced by immunoSEQ multiplex PCR; TCRdb stores in-frame clones only, minus some. The sample lists about 200,000 clones; around 80% were seen once. Sequencing used PBMCs. The receptors stem from a man aged 25 to 40 in good health and CMV-seronegative.

This clone was recorded a few times. The chain couples TRBV6-1 to TRBJ2-1, with a possible D match to TRBD2 (5 bases). CDR1 is MNHNS, CDR2 SASEGT, per germline. There are 14 residues in the CDR3. V was cut by 6 bases and J by 2 bases, with 11 bases left in between. For the CDR3, the DNA is TGTGCCAGCAGCGGTACCGGGACCTACAATGAGCAGTTCTTC. Encoded protein: CASSGTGTYNEQFF.

V gene TRBV6-4 combines with J gene TRBJ2-3, with 8 positions matching TRBD1. Trimming took 4 bases from V and 4 from J; bases not matched to a gene: 10. The CDR3 covers 16 residues. CDR1 is MRHNA and CDR2 is SNTAGT in the germline V gene. The CDR3: CASSAAVGQGSDTQYF. CDR3 in DNA: TGTGCCAGCAGTGCTGCAGTAGGACAGGGATCAGATACGCAGTATTTT.

The rearrangement joins TRBV28 to TRBJ1-5; the match to TRBD1 covers 9 bases. The CDR3 contains 15 residues. Germline lookup yields CDR1 MDHEN and CDR2 SYDVKM. With 5 bases clipped from V and 5 bases from J, the junction kept 7 bases outside the gene matches. The CDR3 protein is CASSPRTGADQPQHF. The CDR3 nucleotides are TGTGCCAGCAGTCCTAGGACAGGGGCCGATCAGCCCCAGCATTTT. Drawing the rest from reference TRBV28 and TRBJ1-5, the complete variable domain is DVKVTQSSRYLVKRTGEKVFLECVQDMDHENMFWYRQDPGLGLRLIYFSYDVKMKEKGDIPEGYSVSREKKERFSLILESASTNQTSMYLCASSPRTGADQPQHFGDGTRLSIL.

The J gene is TRBJ2-7, the V gene TRBV27; TRBD1 agrees at 10 bases. The CDR3 has 14 amino acids. Trimming cost V 8 bases and J 4 bases; bases outside gene matches: 8. Germline V gives CDR1 MNHEY, CDR2 SMNVEV (reference sequence). In nucleotides, the CDR3 is TGTGCCAGCCAGACCGGGACAGGGGTATACGAGCAGTACTTC. It is translated as CASQTGTGVYEQYF.

This clone was seen more than once but under ten times. The J gene is TRBJ2-7, the V gene TRBV7-2, with TRBD1 matching over 10 bases. CDR1 is SGHTA, CDR2 FQGNSA, per germline. Trimming removed 0 bases from V and 0 bases from J; junction bases left unmatched: 5. CDR3 length equals 17 residues. The CDR3 DNA reads as TGTGCCAGCAGCTTAGCCTGGACAGGGGGGGCCTCCTACGAGCAGTACTTC. It encodes CASSLAWTGGASYEQYF.

The gene calls are TRBV5-6 and TRBJ2-1, with TRBD2 identical over 8 bases. The CDR3 has 17 residues. CDR1 and CDR2 from the germline V gene are SGHDT and YYEEEE. V was clipped by 0 bases and J by 3 bases; unmatched bases: 8. CDR3 region: CASSLEPASGYYNEQFF. The CDR3 DNA is TGTGCCAGCAGCTTGGAGCCGGCTAGCGGGTACTACAATGAGCAGTTCTTC.

Points on this clone: Other DNA sequences in the sample encode the same CDR3. V gene TRBV4-1 combines with J gene TRBJ2-7; 11 positions agree with TRBD2. V was pared by 3 bases and J by 0 bases, with 1 base of the junction left unmatched. This CDR3 is built from 15 residues. CDR1 and CDR2 (germline): MGHRA, YSYEKL. Written as DNA, the CDR3 is TGCGCCAGCAGCCAGGGACTAGCGGACTCCTACGAGCAGTACTTC. Its translation is CASSQGLADSYEQYF.

V gene TRBV18 combines with J gene TRBJ2-3, with no clear D. The germline V gene has CDR1 KGHSH and CDR2 LQKENI. The CDR3 contains 13 residues. Trimming shortened V by 3 bases and J by 2 bases, and 6 bases separated the two germline ends. CDR3 amino acids: CASSPLLTDTQYF. The DNA of the CDR3 is TGTGCCAGCTCACCTCTCCTCACAGATACGCAGTATTTT. The whole variable domain, filled in from reference TRBV18 and TRBJ2-3, reads NAGVMQNPRHLVRRRGQEARLRCSPMKGHSHVYWYRQLPEEGLKFMVYLQKENIIDESGMPKERFSAEFPKEGPSILRIQQVVRGDSAAYFCASSPLLTDTQYFGPGTRLTVL.

This clone has only a few counts. This CDR3 is CASSPGGGTGQPQHF. The CDR3 DNA follows: TGCGCCAGCAGCCCCGGGGGGGGTACGGGTCAGCCCCAGCATTTT. The V gene is TRBV5-1, the J gene TRBJ1-5; D perhaps matches TRBD1 (5 bases). V lost 4 bases, J lost 6 bases, and 17 bases lay in between. The CDR3 covers 15 residues. CDR1 is SGHRS and CDR2 is YFSETQ in the germline V gene.

J is TRBJ1-1 and V is TRBV7-8, with a possible D match to TRBD1 (5 bases). The V and J ends lost 2 bases and 4 bases respectively, with 17 bases between them. This CDR3 comprises 16 residues. Germline CDR1 SGHVS, CDR2 FQNEAQ. Here the CDR3 reads CASSLIGGGSGTEAFF. In DNA, the CDR3 is TGTGCCAGCAGCTTAATTGGCGGGGGGTCTGGCACTGAAGCTTTCTTT.

This chain joins TRBV27 and TRBJ1-4, with a possible D match to TRBD1 (6 bases). V dropped 1 base and J dropped 3 bases, with 9 bases sitting between them. There are 15 residues in the CDR3. CDR1 is MNHEY, CDR2 SMNVEV, per germline (reference sequence). The CDR3 reads CASSLLGASNEKLFF. CDR3 nucleotides: TGTGCCAGCAGTTTATTGGGGGCCTCTAATGAAAAACTGTTTTTT.

With respect to this clone: This specimen includes other DNA sequences encoding the same CDR3. The gene calls are TRBV30 and TRBJ1-6; D not resolved. The germline V gene encodes CDR1 GTSNPN and CDR2 SVGIG (reference sequence). The CDR3 is 12 amino acids. V dropped 0 bases and J dropped 14 bases, with 11 bases sitting between them. The CDR3 bases are TGTGCCTGGAGTGTACGTTGGGCGACCCTCCACTTT. Translation gives CAWSVRWATLHF. Filled out from reference TRBV30 and TRBJ1-6, the complete variable domain reads SQTIHQWPATLVQPVGSPLSLECTVEGTSNPNLYWYRQAAGRGLQLLFYSVGIGQISSEVPQNLSASRPQDRQFILSSKKLLLSDSGFYLCAWSVRWATLHFGNGTRLTVT.

This clone was observed a single time. This chain links TRBV6-1 with TRBJ1-2; D unresolved. The CDR3 contains 16 residues. Germline-derived CDR1 and CDR2 are MNHNS and SASEGT. Between the trimmed V and J ends, which lost 0 bases and 0 bases, there was a span of 11 bases. This chain's CDR3 is CASSEAWAVPNYGYTF. The CDR3 nucleotides are TGTGCCAGCAGTGAAGCTTGGGCAGTCCCTAACTATGGCTACACCTTC.

This sequence joins TRBV11-2 and TRBJ2-2; weak D call: TRBD1 (5 bases). The CDR3 spans 16 residues. The V gene lost 8 bases and the J gene lost 2 bases, with 18 bases spanning the gap. The germline gives CDR1 SGHAT, CDR2 FQNNGV. CDR3 loop: CASRAQTGANTGELFF. DNA for the CDR3: TGTGCCAGCCGGGCTCAAACAGGAGCTAACACCGGGGAGCTGTTTTTT.

The J gene is TRBJ2-5, the V gene TRBV4-1, with 10 bases matching TRBD2. CDR1 is MGHRA and CDR2 is YSYEKL in the germline V gene. The CDR3 length is 15 residues. The J segment lost 7 bases and the V segment lost 3 bases, leaving 8 bases of the junction unmatched. The CDR3 is CASSQTGTSDGTQYF. In DNA, the CDR3 is TGCGCCAGCAGCCAGACCGGGACTAGCGATGGGACCCAGTACTTC.

This clone was seen a single time. The V gene is TRBV6-6, the J gene TRBJ2-6; TRBD1 agrees at 9 bases. Germline lookup yields CDR1 MNHNY and CDR2 SVGAGI (reference sequence). Trimming at V came to 7 bases and at J to 4 bases, leaving 5 bases not matched to a gene. The length of the CDR3 is 15 residues. The CDR3 coding sequence is TGTGCCAGCAACGAACAGGGGGCCGGGGCCAACGTCCTGACTTTC. Encoded protein: CASNEQGAGANVLTF.

Worth noting for this clone: This sample includes further DNA sequences coding for the same CDR3. The chain joins TRBV29-1 to TRBJ2-1; 15 bases match TRBD2. V trimming: 7 bases; J trimming: 1 base; junction bases outside the gene matches: 2. From germline, CDR1 is SQVTM and CDR2 ANQGSEA. The CDR3 sequence is 15 residues long. CDR3 coding DNA: TGCAGCGGGGGACTAGCGGGAGGATCCTACAATGAGCAGTTCTTC. Amino acids: CSGGLAGGSYNEQFF.

This clone was seen a few times. The CDR3 here is CASSQLPGNEQFF. CDR3 in DNA: TGCGCCAGCAGCCAATTACCAGGGAATGAGCAGTTCTTC. The chain is built from TRBV4-1 and TRBJ2-1, with D perhaps TRBD1 (5 bases). CDR1 MGHRA and CDR2 YSYEKL come from the germline V gene. V lost 2 bases and J 7 bases, leaving 9 bases between the germline ends. The CDR3 consists of 13 residues.

The chain carries TRBV11-2 and TRBJ2-4; tentatively, D is TRBD1 (5 bases). From germline, CDR1 is SGHAT and CDR2 FQNNGV. Trimming took 1 base from V and 3 from J, leaving 13 bases between them. CDR3 size: 16 residues. The CDR3 region is CASSLVGQTLKNIQYF. CDR3 nucleotides: TGTGCCAGCAGCTTAGTGGGGCAAACCCTCAAAAACATTCAGTACTTC.

As for this clone: The sample carries other DNA sequences with the same CDR3. The V call is TRBV5-1, the J call TRBJ2-7; the match to TRBD1 covers 9 bases. Germline CDR1 SGHRS, CDR2 YFSETQ. V shed 5 bases, J shed 4 bases, and the junction held 4 bases outside the gene matches. This CDR3 comprises 13 residues. Written as DNA, the CDR3 is TGCGCCAGCAGTACAGGGGGCGGGTACGAGCAGTACTTC. Its protein product is CASSTGGGYEQYF.

This rearrangement joins TRBV18 to TRBJ1-5; D remains ambiguous. CDR1 KGHSH and CDR2 LQKENI come from the germline V gene. The length of the CDR3 is 14 residues. Trimming removed 3 bases at V and 2 bases at J, with 8 bases between. The CDR3 loop is CASSPRRGNQPQHF. As DNA, the CDR3 is TGTGCCAGCTCACCTAGGAGGGGCAATCAGCCCCAGCATTTT.

The chain has TRBV5-1 and TRBJ2-7, with D possibly TRBD1 on 5 matching bases. Germline V gene lookup returns CDR1 SGHRS and CDR2 YFSETQ. The CDR3 has 12 residues. The germline V and J ends were trimmed by 5 bases and 6 bases, with 12 bases remaining between them. This CDR3 is CASRLQGLEQYF. For the CDR3, the DNA is TGCGCCAGCAGATTGCAGGGTCTCGAGCAGTACTTC.

The V call is TRBV10-3, the J call TRBJ2-7; the D gene is possibly TRBD1 (6 bases). Trimming left V 2 bases short and J 0 bases short, with 17 bases between. The CDR3 contains 17 residues. Germline V CDR1 and CDR2: ENHRY, SYGVKD. This CDR3 is CAISEERQEFSSYEQYF. For the CDR3, the DNA is TGTGCCATCAGTGAGGAGCGACAGGAATTTTCCTCCTACGAGCAGTACTTC.

The CDR3 protein is CASSQEGTSGFTDTQYF. The CDR3 coding sequence is TGCGCCAGCAGCCAAGAGGGGACTAGCGGGTTCACAGATACGCAGTATTTT. The chain employs TRBV4-1 and TRBJ2-3, with 12 bases matching TRBD2. Trimming removed 0 bases from V and 2 bases from J; junction bases left unmatched: 3. The CDR3 is 17 residues long. Germline V gene lookup returns CDR1 MGHRA and CDR2 YSYEKL.

The chain uses TRBV18 and TRBJ1-3; D remains unclear. Trimming pared 3 bases from V and 3 bases from J, leaving 9 bases between. The CDR3 is 14 residues long. Germline values: CDR1 KGHSH, CDR2 LQKENI. The CDR3 protein is CASSPGSDGNTIYF. The CDR3 nucleotides are TGTGCCAGCTCACCCGGGTCAGATGGAAACACCATATATTTT.

The chain carries TRBV7-8 and TRBJ1-1, with 7 bases that match TRBD1. Germline V CDR1 and CDR2: SGHVS, FQNEAQ. The CDR3 consists of 15 residues. V lost 3 bases to trimming and J lost 1 base; unmatched junction nucleotides: 5. CDR3 in amino acids: CASSLGTVSNTEAFF. CDR3 coding DNA: TGTGCCAGCAGCTTGGGGACAGTTTCGAACACTGAAGCTTTCTTT.

In DNA, the CDR3 is TGCGCCAGCAGCCAAGATCTGCACAGGTCGAACACTGAAGCTTTCTTT. It yields the protein CASSQDLHRSNTEAFF. The chain carries TRBV4-1 and TRBJ1-1, with D perhaps matching TRBD1 (5 bases). CDR1 is MGHRA and CDR2 is YSYEKL in the germline V gene. This CDR3 comprises 16 residues. Trimming removed 0 bases from V and 1 base from J, with 12 bases in between.

The chain joins TRBV19 to TRBJ1-5; tentatively, D is TRBD1 (6 bases). V dropped 7 bases and J dropped 8 bases, with 15 bases sitting between them. Per the germline V gene, CDR1 is LNHDA and CDR2 is SQIVND (reference sequence). This CDR3 contains 13 residues. The CDR3 DNA sequence: TGTGCCAGTATAGGACAGCCCATAGAGCCCCAGCATTTT. Encoded protein: CASIGQPIEPQHF.

V is TRBV19 and J is TRBJ2-7, with 9 bases lining up with TRBD1. Germline assignment: CDR1 LNHDA and CDR2 SQIVND (reference sequence). CDR3 length equals 16 residues. Trimming took 3 bases from V and 3 from J; bases not matched to a gene: 9. CDR3 sequence: CASSILPATGGYEQYF. DNA of the CDR3: TGTGCCAGTAGTATTCTTCCAGCGACAGGGGGCTACGAGCAGTACTTC.

This chain uses TRBV27 with TRBJ1-5; D is perhaps TRBD1 (5 bases). This CDR3 has 15 residues. The V end lost 0 bases, the J end lost 7 bases, and 13 bases lay between the germline ends. Germline V gene sequence: CDR1 MNHEY, CDR2 SMNVEV (reference sequence). This CDR3 reads CASSLSFRVSQPQHF. Written as DNA, the CDR3 is TGTGCCAGCAGTTTATCGTTCAGGGTTAGCCAGCCCCAGCATTTT.

The rearrangement joins TRBV29-1 to TRBJ1-1, with TRBD1 matching 10 bases. V was clipped by 6 bases and J by 6 bases; unmatched bases: 4. This CDR3 has 12 residues. From germline, CDR1 is SQVTM and CDR2 ANQGSEA. CDR3: CSVAGTGAEAFF. The DNA for the CDR3 is TGCAGCGTGGCCGGGACAGGGGCTGAAGCTTTCTTT. The full variable domain, in which reference TRBV29-1 and TRBJ1-1 provide the parts outside the CDR3, is SAVISQKPSRDICQRGTSLTIQCQVDSQVTMMFWYRQQPGQSLTLIATANQGSEATYESGFVIDKFPISRPNLTFSTLTVSNMSPEDSSIYLCSVAGTGAEAFFGQGTRLTVV.